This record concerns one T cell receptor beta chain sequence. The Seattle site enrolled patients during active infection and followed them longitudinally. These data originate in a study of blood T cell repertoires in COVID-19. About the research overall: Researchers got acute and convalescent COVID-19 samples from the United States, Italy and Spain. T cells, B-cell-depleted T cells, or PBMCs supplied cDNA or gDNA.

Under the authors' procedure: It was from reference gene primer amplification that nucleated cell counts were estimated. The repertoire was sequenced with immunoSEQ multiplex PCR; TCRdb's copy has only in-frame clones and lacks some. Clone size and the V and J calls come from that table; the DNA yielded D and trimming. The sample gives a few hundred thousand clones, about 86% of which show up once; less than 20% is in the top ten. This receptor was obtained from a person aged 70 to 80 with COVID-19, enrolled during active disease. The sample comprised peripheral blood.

Here the CDR3 reads CSVEDGGQAYF. CDR3 DNA: TGCAGCGTTGAAGATGGGGGACAGGCCTACTTC. The chain couples TRBV29-1 to TRBJ2-5; 8 bases map to TRBD1. V gave up 0 bases and J gave up 14 bases; unmatched junction bases: 5. This CDR3 contains 11 residues. Per the germline V gene, CDR1 is SQVTM and CDR2 is ANQGSEA. The full variable domain, completed using reference TRBV29-1 and TRBJ2-5, is SAVISQKPSRDICQRGTSLTIQCQVDSQVTMMFWYRQQPGQSLTLIATANQGSEATYESGFVIDKFPISRPNLTFSTLTVSNMSPEDSSIYLCSVEDGGQAYFGPGTRLLVL.